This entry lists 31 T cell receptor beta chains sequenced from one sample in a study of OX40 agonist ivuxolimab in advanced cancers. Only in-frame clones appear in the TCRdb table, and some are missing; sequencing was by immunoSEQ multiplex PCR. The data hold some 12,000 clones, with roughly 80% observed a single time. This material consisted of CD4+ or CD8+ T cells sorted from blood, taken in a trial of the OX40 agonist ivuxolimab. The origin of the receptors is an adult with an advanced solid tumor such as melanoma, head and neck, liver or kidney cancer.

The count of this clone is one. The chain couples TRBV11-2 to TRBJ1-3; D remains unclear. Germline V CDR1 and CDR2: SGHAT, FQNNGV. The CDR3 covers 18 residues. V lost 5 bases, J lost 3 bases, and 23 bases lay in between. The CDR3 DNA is TGTGCCAGCAGCCTAAATCTACCTGGGCCAGTAGTTGGAAACACCATATATTTT. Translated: CASSLNLPGPVVGNTIYF.

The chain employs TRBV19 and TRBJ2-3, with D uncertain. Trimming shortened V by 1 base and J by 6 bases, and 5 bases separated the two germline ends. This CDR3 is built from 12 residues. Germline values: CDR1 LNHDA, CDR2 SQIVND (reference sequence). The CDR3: CASSIGEDTQYF. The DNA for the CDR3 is TGTGCCAGTAGTATAGGAGAGGATACGCAGTATTTT.

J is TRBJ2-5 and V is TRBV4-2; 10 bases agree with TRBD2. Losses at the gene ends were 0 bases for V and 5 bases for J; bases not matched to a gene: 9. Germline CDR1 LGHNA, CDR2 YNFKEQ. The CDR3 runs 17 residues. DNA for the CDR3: TGTGCCAGCAGCCAAGAAACTAGCGGGATAGGGCTGGAGACCCAGTACTTC. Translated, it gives CASSQETSGIGLETQYF.

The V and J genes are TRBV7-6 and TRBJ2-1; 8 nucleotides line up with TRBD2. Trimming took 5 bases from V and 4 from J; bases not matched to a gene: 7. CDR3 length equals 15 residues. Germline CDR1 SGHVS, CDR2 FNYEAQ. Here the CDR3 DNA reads TGTGCCAGCAGCCGTTCGGCGGGGGGATACAATGAGCAGTTCTTC. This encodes CASSRSAGGYNEQFF.

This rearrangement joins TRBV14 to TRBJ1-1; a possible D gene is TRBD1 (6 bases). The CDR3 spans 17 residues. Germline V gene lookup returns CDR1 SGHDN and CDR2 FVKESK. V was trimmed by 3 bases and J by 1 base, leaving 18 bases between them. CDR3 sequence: CASSQRGSGSGNTEAFF. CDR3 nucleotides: TGTGCCAGCAGCCAGAGGGGGAGCGGGTCAGGGAACACTGAAGCTTTCTTT.

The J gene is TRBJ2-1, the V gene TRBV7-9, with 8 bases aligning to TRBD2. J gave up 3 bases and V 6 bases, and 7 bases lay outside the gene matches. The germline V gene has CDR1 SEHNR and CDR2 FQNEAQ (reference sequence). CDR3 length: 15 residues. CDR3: CASSHGTSDYNEQFF. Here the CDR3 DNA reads TGTGCCAGCAGTCACGGGACTAGTGACTACAATGAGCAGTTCTTC.

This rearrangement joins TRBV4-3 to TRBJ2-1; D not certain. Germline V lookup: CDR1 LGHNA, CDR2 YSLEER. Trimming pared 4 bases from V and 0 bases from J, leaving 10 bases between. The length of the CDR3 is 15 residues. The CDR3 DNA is TGCGCCAGCAGCCCCGTCCCAAGCTCCTACAATGAGCAGTTCTTC. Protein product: CASSPVPSSYNEQFF.

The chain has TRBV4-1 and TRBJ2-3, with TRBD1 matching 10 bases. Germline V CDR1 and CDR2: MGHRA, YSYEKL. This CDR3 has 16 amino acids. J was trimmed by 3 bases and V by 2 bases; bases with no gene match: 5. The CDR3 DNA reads TGCGCCAGCAGCCAAACGCCGGGACAGGGGACAGATACGCAGTATTTT. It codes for CASSQTPGQGTDTQYF.

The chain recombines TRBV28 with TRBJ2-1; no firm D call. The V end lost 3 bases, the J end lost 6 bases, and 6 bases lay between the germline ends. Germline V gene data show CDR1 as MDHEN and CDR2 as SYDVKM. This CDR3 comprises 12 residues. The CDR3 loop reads CASSFRVNEQFF. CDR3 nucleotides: TGTGCCAGCAGTTTTAGAGTCAATGAGCAGTTCTTC. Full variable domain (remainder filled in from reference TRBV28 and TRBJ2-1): DVKVTQSSRYLVKRTGEKVFLECVQDMDHENMFWYRQDPGLGLRLIYFSYDVKMKEKGDIPEGYSVSREKKERFSLILESASTNQTSMYLCASSFRVNEQFFGPGTRLTVL.

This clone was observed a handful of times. The CDR3 region has the DNA TGTGCCAGCAGCCAATCTCCGGGCGGCTACACCTTC. This translates into CASSQSPGGYTF. The gene calls are TRBV16 and TRBJ1-2; no firm D call. Germline V gives CDR1 KGHSY, CDR2 FQNENV. V lost 0 bases and J lost 8, with 7 bases in between. There are 12 residues in the CDR3.

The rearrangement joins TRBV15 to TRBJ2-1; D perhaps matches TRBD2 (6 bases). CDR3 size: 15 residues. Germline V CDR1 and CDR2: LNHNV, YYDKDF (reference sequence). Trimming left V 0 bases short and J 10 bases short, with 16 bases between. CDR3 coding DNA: TGTGCCACCAGCAGAGACGCCTGGCCGGCGGGGGAGCAGTTCTTC. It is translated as CATSRDAWPAGEQFF.

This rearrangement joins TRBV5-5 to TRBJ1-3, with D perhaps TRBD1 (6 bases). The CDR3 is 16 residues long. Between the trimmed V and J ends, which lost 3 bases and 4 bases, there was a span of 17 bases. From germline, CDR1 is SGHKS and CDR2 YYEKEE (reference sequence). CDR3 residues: CASSWPGTPGGNTIYF. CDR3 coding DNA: TGTGCCAGCAGCTGGCCCGGGACACCAGGGGGAAACACCATATATTTT. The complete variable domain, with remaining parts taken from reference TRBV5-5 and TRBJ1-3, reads DAGVTQSPTHLIKTRGQQVTLRCSPISGHKSVSWYQQVLGQGPQFIFQYYEKEERGRGNFPDRFSARQFPNYSSELNVNALLLGDSALYLCASSWPGTPGGNTIYFGEGSWLTVV.

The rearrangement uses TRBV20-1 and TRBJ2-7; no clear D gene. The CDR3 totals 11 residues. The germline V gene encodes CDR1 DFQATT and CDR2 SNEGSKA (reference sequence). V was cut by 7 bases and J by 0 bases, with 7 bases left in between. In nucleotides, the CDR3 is TGCAGTGGAACAATCTCCTACGAGCAGTACTTC. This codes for CSGTISYEQYF.

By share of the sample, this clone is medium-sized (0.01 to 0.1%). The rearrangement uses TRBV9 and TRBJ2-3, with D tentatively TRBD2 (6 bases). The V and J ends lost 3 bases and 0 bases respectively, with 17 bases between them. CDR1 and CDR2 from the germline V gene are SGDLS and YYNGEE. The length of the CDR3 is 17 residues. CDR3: CASSALDWRASTDTQYF. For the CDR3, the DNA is TGTGCCAGCAGCGCATTGGACTGGAGGGCTAGCACAGATACGCAGTATTTT.

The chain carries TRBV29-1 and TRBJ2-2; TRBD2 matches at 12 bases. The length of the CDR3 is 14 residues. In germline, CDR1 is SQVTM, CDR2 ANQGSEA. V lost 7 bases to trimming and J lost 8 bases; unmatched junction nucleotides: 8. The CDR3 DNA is TGCAGCGCTCGGACTAGCGGGGACTGGGGGGAGCTGTTTTTT. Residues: CSARTSGDWGELFF.

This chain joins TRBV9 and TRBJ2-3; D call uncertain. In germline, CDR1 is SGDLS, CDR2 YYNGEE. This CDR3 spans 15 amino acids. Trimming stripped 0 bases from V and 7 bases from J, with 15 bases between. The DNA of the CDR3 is TGTGCCAGCAGCGTAGGTGCACTCGCGACGAATACGCAGTATTTT. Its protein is CASSVGALATNTQYF.

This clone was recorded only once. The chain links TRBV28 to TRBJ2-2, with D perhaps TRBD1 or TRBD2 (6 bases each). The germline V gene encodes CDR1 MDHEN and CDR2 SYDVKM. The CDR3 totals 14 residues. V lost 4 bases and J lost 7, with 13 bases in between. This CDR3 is CASSSVGGGGELFF. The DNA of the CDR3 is TGTGCCAGCAGTTCTGTAGGGGGAGGCGGGGAGCTGTTTTTT.

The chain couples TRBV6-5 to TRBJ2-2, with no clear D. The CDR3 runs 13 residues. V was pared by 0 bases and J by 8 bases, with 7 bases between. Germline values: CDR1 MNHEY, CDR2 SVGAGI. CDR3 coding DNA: TGTGCCAGCAGTTACTCTTCGGGTGGGGAGCTGTTTTTT. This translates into CASSYSSGGELFF.

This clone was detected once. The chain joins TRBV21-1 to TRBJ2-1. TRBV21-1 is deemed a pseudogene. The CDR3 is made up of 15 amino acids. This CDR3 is CASSKDRTGTDEQFF. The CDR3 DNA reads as TGTGCCAGCAGCAAAGACAGGACCGGGACCGATGAGCAGTTCTTC.

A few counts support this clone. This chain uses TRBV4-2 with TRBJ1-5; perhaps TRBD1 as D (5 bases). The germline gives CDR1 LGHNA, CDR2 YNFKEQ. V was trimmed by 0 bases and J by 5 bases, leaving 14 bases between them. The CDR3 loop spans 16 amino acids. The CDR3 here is CASSQEQGEGDQPQHF. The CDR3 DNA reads TGTGCCAGCAGCCAAGAACAAGGAGAAGGGGATCAGCCCCAGCATTTT.

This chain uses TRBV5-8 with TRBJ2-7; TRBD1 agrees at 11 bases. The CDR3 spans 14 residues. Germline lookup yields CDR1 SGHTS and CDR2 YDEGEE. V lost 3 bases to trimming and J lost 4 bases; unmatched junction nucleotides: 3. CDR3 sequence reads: CASSWTGGGYEQYF. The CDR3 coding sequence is TGTGCCAGCAGCTGGACAGGGGGCGGGTACGAGCAGTACTTC.

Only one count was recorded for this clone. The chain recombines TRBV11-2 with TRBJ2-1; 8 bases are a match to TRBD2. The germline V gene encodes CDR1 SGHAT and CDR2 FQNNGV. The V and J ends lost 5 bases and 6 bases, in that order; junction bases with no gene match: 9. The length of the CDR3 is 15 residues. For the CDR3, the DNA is TGTGCCAGCAGCGGTCCAGCGGGAGCGGGCAATGAGCAGTTCTTC. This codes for CASSGPAGAGNEQFF.

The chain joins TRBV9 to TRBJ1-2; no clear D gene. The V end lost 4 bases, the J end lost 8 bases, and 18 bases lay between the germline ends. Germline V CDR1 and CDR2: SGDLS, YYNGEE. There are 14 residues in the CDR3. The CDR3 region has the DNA TGTGCCAGCAGCCCAAGACACGAATTGAAAGGCTACACCTTC. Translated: CASSPRHELKGYTF.

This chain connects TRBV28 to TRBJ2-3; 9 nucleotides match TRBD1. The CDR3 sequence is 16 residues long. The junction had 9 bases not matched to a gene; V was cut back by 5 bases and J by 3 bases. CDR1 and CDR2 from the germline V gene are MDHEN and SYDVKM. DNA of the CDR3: TGTGCCAGCAGTCTCGCTACAGGGGGCAATACAGATACGCAGTATTTT. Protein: CASSLATGGNTDTQYF.

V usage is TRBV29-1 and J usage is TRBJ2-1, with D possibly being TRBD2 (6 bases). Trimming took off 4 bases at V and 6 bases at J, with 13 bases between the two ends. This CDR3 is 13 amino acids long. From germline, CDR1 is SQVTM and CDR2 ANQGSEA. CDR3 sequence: CSVGGMLGNEQFF. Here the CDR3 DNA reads TGCAGCGTTGGCGGGATGTTGGGCAATGAGCAGTTCTTC.

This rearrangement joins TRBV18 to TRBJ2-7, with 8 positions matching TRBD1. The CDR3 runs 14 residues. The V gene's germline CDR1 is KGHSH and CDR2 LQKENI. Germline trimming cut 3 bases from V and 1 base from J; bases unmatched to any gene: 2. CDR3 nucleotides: TGTGCCAGCTCACCGGGACAGGATTCCTACGAGCAGTACTTC. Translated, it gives CASSPGQDSYEQYF.

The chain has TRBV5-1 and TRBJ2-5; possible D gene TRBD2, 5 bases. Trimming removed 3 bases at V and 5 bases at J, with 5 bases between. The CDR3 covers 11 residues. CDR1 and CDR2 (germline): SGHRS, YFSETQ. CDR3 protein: CASSWRETQYF. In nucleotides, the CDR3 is TGCGCCAGCAGCTGGAGGGAGACCCAGTACTTC.

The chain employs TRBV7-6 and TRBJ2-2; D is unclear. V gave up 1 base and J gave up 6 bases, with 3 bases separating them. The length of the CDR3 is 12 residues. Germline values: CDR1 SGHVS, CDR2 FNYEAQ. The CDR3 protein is CASSLGAGELFF. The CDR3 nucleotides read TGTGCCAGCAGCTTAGGAGCCGGGGAGCTGTTTTTT.

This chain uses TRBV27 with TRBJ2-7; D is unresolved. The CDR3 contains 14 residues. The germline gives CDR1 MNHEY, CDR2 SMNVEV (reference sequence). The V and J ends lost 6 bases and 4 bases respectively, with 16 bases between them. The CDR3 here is CASSDGHTAYEQYF. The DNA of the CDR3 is TGTGCCAGCAGCGATGGGCACACCGCTTACGAGCAGTACTTC.

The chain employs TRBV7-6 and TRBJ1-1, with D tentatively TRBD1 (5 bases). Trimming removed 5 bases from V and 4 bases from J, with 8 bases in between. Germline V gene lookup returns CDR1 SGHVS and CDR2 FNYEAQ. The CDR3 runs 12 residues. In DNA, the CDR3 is TGTGCCAGCAGCCCAGGGAGCACTGAAGCTTTCTTT. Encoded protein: CASSPGSTEAFF.

The CDR3: CASQGELWGPYEQYF. The CDR3 DNA reads TGTGCCAGCCAGGGGGAATTGTGGGGGCCCTACGAGCAGTACTTC. The chain links TRBV19 to TRBJ2-7; 7 bases are shared with TRBD1. Germline loops: CDR1 LNHDA, CDR2 SQIVND (reference sequence). The V segment lost 9 bases and the J segment 2 bases; nucleotides outside the gene matches: 13. The CDR3 consists of 15 residues.